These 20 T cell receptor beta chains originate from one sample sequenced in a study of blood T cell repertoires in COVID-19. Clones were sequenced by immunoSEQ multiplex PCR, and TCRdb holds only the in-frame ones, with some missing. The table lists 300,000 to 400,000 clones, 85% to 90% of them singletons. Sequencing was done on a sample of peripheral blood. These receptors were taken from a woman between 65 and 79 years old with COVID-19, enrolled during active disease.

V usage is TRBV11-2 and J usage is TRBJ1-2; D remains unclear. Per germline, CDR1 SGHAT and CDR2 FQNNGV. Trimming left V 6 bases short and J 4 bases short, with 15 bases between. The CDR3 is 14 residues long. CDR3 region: CASSSSGGLYGYTF. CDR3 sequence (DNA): TGTGCCAGCAGTTCATCCGGCGGTCTCTATGGCTACACCTTC.

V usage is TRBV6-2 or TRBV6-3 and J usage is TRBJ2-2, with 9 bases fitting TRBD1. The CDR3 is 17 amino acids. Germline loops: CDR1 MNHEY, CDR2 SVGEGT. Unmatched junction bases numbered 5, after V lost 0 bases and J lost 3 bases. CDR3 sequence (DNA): TGTGCCAGCAGTTACTCCTCCGACAGGGGGGACACCGGGGAGCTGTTTTTT. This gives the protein CASSYSSDRGDTGELFF.

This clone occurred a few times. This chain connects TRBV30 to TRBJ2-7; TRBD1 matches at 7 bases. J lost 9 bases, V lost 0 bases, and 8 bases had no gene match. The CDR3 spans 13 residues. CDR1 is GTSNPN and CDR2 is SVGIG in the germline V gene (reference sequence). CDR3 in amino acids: CAWSVPGQPGQYF. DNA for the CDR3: TGTGCCTGGAGTGTACCGGGACAGCCTGGGCAGTACTTC.

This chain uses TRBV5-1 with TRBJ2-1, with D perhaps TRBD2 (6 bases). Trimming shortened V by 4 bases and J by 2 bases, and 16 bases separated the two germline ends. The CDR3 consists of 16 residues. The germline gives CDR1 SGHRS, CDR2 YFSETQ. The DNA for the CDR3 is TGCGCCAGCAGCGCCCTCGCGGGGCTAACCTACAATGAGCAGTTCTTC. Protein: CASSALAGLTYNEQFF.

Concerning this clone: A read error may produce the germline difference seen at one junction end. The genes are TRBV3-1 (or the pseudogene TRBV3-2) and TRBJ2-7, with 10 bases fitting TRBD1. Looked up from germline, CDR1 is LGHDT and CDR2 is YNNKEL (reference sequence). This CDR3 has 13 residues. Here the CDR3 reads CARRHDRGREQYF. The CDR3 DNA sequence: TGCGCCCGCCGCCACGACAGGGGGCGCGAGCAGTACTTC.

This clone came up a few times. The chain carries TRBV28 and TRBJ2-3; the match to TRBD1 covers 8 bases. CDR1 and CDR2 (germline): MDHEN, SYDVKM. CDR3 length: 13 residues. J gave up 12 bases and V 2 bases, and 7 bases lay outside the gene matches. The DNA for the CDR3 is TGTGCCAGCAGTTTAGAGGGGACAGGTCTCCAGTATTTT. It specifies CASSLEGTGLQYF. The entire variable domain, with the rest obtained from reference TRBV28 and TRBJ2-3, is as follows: DVKVTQSSRYLVKRTGEKVFLECVQDMDHENMFWYRQDPGLGLRLIYFSYDVKMKEKGDIPEGYSVSREKKERFSLILESASTNQTSMYLCASSLEGTGLQYFGPGTRLTVL.

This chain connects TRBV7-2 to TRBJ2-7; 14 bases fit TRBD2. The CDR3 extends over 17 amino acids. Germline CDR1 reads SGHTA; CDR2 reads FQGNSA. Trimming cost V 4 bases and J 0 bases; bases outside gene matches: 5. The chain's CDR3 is CASSSTSGGAVSYEQYF. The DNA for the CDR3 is TGTGCCAGCAGCTCGACTAGCGGGGGGGCGGTCTCCTACGAGCAGTACTTC.

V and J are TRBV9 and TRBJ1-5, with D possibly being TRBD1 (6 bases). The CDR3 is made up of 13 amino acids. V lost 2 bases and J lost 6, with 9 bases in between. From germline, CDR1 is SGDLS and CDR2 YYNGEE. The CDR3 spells CASSVGGLQPQHF. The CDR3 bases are TGTGCCAGCAGCGTGGGGGGGCTTCAGCCCCAGCATTTT.

CDR3 region: CSVQEQSRDTEAFF. CDR3 coding DNA: TGCAGCGTCCAGGAACAGAGCAGGGACACTGAAGCTTTCTTT. The chain employs TRBV29-1 and TRBJ1-1, with D possibly TRBD1 on 5 matching bases. The CDR3 is 14 residues long. From germline, CDR1 is SQVTM and CDR2 ANQGSEA. V was pared by 6 bases and J by 3 bases, with 17 bases between.

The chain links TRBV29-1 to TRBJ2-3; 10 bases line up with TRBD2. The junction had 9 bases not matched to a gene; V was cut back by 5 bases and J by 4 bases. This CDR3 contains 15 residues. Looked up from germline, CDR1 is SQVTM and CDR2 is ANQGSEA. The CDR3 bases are TGCAGCGTTAGGTCCCTAGCGGGGGAGCCAGATACGCAGTATTTT. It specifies CSVRSLAGEPDTQYF.

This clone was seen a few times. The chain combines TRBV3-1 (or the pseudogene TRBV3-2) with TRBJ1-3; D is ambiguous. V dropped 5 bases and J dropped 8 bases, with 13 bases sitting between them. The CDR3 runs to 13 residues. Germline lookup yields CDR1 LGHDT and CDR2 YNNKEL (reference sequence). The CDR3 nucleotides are TGTGCCAGCAGCTCATTACAGCGGGACACCATATATTTT. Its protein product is CASSSLQRDTIYF.

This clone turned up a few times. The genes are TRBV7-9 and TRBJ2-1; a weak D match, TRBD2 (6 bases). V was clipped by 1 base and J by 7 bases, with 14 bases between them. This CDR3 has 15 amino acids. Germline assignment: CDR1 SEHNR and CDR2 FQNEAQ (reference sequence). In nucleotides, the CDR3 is TGTGCCAGCAGCTTAGGAGGAGGAGGGAGAAATGAGCAGTTCTTC. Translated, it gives CASSLGGGGRNEQFF. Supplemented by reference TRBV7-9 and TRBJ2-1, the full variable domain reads DTGVSQNPRHKITKRGQNVTFRCDPISEHNRLYWYRQTLGQGPEFLTYFQNEAQLEKSRLLSDRFSAERPKGSFSTLEIQRTEQGDSAMYLCASSLGGGGRNEQFFGPGTRLTVL.

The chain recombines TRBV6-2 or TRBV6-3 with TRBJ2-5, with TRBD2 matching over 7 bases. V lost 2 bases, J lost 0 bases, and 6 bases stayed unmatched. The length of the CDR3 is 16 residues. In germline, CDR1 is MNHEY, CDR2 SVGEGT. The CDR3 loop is CASSYTRGSYQETQYF. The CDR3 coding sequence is TGTGCCAGCAGTTACACGCGGGGGTCCTACCAAGAGACCCAGTACTTC.

CDR3 in amino acids: CASSQGQGYSYEQYF. The CDR3 bases are TGTGCCAGCAGCCAAGGACAGGGTTACTCCTACGAGCAGTACTTC. V gene TRBV7-7 combines with J gene TRBJ2-7, with 8 bases fitting TRBD1. Germline loops: CDR1 SSHAT, CDR2 FNYEAQ (reference sequence). J lost 0 bases, V lost 5 bases, and 6 bases had no gene match. The CDR3 is 15 amino acids.

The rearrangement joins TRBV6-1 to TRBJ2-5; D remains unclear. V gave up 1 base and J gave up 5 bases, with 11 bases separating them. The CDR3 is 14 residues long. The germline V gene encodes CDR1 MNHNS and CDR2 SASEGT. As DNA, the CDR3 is TGTGCCAGCAGTGAAGGTGCGGTGCGGGAGACCCAGTACTTC. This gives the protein CASSEGAVRETQYF.

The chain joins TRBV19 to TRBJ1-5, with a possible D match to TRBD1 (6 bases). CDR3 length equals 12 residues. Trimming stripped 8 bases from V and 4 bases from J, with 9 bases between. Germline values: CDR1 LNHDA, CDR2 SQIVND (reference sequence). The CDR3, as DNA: TGTGCCAGTTCCGGACAGAATCAGCCCCAGCATTTT. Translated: CASSGQNQPQHF. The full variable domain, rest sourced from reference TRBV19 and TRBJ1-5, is DGGITQSPKYLFRKEGQNVTLSCEQNLNHDAMYWYRQDPGQGLRLIYYSQIVNDFQKGDIAEGYSVSREKKESFPLTVTSAQKNPTAFYLCASSGQNQPQHFGDGTRLSIL.

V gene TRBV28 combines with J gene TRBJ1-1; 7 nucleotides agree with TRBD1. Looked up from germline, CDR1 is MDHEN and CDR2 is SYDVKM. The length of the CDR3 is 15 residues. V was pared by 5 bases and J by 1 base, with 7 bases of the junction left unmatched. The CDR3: CASSVPGQPNTEAFF. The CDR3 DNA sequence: TGTGCCAGCAGTGTACCGGGACAGCCGAACACTGAAGCTTTCTTT.

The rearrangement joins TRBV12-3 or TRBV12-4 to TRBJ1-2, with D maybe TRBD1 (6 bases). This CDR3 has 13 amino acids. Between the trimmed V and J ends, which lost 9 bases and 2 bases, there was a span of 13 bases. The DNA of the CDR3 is TGTGCCAGTGGGGGGGCTTTAAACTATGGCTACACCTTC. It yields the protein CASGGALNYGYTF.

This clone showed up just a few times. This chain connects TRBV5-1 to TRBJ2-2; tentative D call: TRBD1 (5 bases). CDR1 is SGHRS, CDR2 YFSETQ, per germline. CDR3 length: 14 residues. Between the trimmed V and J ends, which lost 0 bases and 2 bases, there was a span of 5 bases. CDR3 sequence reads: CASSLGTNTGELFF. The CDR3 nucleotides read TGCGCCAGCAGCTTGGGGACAAACACCGGGGAGCTGTTTTTT.

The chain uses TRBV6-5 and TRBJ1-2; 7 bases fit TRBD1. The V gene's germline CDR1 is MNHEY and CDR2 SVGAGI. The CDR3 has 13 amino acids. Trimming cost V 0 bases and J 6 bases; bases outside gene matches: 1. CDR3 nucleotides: TGTGCCAGCAGTTACTCCGGGACAGATGGCTACACCTTC. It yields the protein CASSYSGTDGYTF.